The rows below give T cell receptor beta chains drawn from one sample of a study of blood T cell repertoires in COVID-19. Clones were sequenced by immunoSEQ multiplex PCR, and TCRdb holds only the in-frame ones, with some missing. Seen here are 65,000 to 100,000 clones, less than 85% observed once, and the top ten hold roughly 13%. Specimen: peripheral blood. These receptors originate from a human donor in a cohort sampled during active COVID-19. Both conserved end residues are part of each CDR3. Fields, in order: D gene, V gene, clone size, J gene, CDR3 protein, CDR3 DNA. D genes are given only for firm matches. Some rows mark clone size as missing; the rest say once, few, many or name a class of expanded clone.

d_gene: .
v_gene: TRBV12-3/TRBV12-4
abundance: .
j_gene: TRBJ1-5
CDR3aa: CASSWLAEQPQHF
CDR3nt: TGTGCCAGCAGTTGGTTGGCGGAACAGCCCCAGCATTTT

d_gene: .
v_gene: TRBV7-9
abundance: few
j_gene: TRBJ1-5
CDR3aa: CASAAASYSNQPQHF
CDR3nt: TGTGCCAGCGCCGCAGCTAGCTATAGCAATCAGCCCCAGCATTTT

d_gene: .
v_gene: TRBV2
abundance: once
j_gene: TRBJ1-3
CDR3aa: CASTRTPSSGNTIYF
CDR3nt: TGTGCCAGCACCCGGACACCTTCTTCTGGAAACACCATATATTTT

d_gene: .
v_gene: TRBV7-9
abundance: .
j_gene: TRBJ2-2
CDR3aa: CASSLIVTANTGELFF
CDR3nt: TGTGCCAGCAGCTTAATAGTCACTGCGAACACCGGGGAGCTGTTTTTT

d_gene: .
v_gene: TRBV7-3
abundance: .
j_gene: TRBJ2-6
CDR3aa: CASSQAPGHTSSGANVLTF
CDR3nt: TGTGCCAGCAGCCAAGCTCCGGGACACACTAGCTCTGGGGCCAACGTCCTGACTTTC

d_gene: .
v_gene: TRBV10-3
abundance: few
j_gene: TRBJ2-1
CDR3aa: CAISESGRAWRQFF
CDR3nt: TGTGCCATCAGTGAGTCCGGCAGGGCGTGGAGGCAGTTCTTC

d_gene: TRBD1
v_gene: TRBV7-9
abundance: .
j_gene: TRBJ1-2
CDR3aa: CASTKDRDGYTF
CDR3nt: TGTGCCAGCACCAAAGACAGGGATGGCTACACCTTC

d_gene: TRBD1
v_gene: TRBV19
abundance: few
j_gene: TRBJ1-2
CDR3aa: CASSIVQGPSYGYTF
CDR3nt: TGTGCCAGTAGTATAGTACAGGGGCCTTCCTATGGCTACACCTTC

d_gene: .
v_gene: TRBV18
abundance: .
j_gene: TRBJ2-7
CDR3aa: CASSPPPGLPYEQYF
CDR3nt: TGTGCCAGCTCACCACCCCCGGGACTGCCCTACGAGCAGTACTTC

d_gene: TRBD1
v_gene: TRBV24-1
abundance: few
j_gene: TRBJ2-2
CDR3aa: CATSDPGTANTGELFF
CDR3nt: TGTGCCACCAGTGACCCCGGGACAGCGAACACCGGGGAGCTGTTTTTT

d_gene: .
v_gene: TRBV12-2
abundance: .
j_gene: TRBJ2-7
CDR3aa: CASRFRLAEPYEQYF
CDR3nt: TGTGCAAGTCGCTTTAGACTAGCGGAACCGTACGAGCAGTACTTC

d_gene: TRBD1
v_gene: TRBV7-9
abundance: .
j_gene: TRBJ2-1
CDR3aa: CASSPDRGTYNEQFF
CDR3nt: TGTGCCAGCAGCCCGGACAGGGGCACCTACAATGAGCAGTTCTTC

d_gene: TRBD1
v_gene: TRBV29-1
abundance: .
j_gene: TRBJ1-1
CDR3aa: CSVAGTVNTEAFF
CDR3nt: TGCAGCGTCGCCGGGACAGTGAACACTGAAGCTTTCTTT

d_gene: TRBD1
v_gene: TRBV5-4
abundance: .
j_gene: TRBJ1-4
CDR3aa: CASSLGQDGTNEKLFF
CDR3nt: TGTGCCAGCAGCCTGGGACAGGATGGAACTAATGAAAAACTGTTTTTT

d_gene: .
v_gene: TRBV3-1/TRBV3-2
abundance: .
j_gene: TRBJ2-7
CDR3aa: CASSQISEQYF
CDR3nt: TGTGCCAGCAGCCAAATTAGCGAGCAGTACTTC

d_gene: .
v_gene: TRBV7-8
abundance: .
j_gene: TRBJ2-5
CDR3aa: CASSLSSGRETQYF
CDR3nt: TGTGCCAGCAGCTTATCGAGTGGTCGAGAGACCCAGTACTTC

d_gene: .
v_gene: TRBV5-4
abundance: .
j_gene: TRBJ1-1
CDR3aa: CASSVDSLNTEAFF
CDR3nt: TGTGCCAGCAGCGTGGACAGCCTGAACACTGAAGCTTTCTTT

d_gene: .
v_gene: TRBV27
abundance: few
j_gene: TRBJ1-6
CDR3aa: CASSLHTNSPLHF
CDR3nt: TGTGCCAGCAGTTTACACACAAATTCACCCCTCCACTTT

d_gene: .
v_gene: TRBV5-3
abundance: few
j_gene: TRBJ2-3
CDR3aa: CARSAEILLVWCTDTQYF
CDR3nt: TGTGCCAGAAGCGCCGAGATATTACTAGTATGGTGTACAGATACGCAGTATTTT

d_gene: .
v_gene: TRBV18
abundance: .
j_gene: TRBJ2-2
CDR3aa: CASSPPGGTNTGELFF
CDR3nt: TGTGCCAGCTCACCTCCTGGAGGAACGAACACCGGGGAGCTGTTTTTT

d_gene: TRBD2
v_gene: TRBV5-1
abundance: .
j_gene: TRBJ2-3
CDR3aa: CASSLELLAGGSTDTQYF
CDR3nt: TGCGCCAGCAGCTTGGAGTTACTAGCGGGGGGGAGCACAGATACGCAGTATTTT

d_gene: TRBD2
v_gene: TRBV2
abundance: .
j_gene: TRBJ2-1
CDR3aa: CASSERRAGGNNEQFF
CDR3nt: TGTGCCAGCAGTGAGCGGCGAGCGGGGGGGAACAATGAGCAGTTCTTC

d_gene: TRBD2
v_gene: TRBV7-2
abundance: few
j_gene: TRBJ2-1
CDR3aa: CASSWTSGGAGYEQFF
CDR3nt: TGTGCCAGCAGCTGGACTAGCGGGGGGGCCGGCTATGAGCAGTTCTTC

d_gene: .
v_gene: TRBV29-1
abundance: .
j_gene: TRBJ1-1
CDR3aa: CSVARFGPNTEAFF
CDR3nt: TGCAGCGTTGCCCGTTTTGGGCCCAACACTGAAGCTTTCTTT

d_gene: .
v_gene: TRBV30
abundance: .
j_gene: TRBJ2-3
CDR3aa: CAWSAQGRGGTDTQYF
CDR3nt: TGTGCCTGGAGCGCACAGGGGCGGGGGGGCACAGATACGCAGTATTTT

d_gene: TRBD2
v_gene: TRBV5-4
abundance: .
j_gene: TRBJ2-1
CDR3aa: CASSLISGGADEQFF
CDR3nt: TGTGCCAGCAGCTTGATCAGCGGGGGGGCAGATGAGCAGTTCTTC

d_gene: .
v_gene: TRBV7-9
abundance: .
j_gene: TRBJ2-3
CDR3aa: CASSSDPGLYTDTQYF
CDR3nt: TGTGCCAGCAGCTCAGATCCGGGACTCTACACAGATACGCAGTATTTT